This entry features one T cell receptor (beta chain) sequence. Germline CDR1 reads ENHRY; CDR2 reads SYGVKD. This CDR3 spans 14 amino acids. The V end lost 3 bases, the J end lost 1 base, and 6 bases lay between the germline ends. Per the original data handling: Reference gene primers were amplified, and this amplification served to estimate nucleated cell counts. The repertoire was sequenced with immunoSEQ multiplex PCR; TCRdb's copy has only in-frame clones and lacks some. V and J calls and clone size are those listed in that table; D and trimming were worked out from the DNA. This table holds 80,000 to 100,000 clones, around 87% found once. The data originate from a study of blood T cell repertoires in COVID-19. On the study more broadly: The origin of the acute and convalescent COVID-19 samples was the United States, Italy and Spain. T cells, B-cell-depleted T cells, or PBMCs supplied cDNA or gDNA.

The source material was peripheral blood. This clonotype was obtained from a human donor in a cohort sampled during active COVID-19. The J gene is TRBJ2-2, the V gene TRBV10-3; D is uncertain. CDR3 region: CAISDFLNTGELFF. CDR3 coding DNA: TGTGCCATCAGTGATTTCCTGAACACCGGGGAGCTGTTTTTT.